The 17 T cell receptor beta chains reported below all come from one sample, sequenced in a study of T-cell memory formation after mild COVID-19. From the 5' RACE reads, TCRdb called clonotypes with MiXCR, one entry per CDR3 protein. Among 450,000 to 650,000 distinct CDR3 sequences listed, about 22% were seen once. Sequenced material: PBMCs or a T cell subset sorted from them (not recorded which). These receptors all stem from an adult woman who had mild COVID-19 (a few samples of this study predate the infection). Cell type and time point are not known.

This chain joins TRBV21-1 and TRBJ1-5; the D call of TRBD1 is as the table states it, not checked on the DNA. TRBV21-1 is a documented pseudogene. The CDR3 is 17 residues long. Here the CDR3 DNA reads TGTGCCGGAAGGGGGGACAAGGGGTATTATAGCAATCAGCCCCAGCATTTT. It encodes CAGRGDKGYYSNQPQHF.

This chain links TRBV27 with TRBJ1-2; the D gene is possibly TRBD1 (5 bases). The CDR3 length is 15 residues. Trimming cost V 1 base and J 7 bases, with 16 bases left between them. Germline lookup yields CDR1 MNHEY and CDR2 SMNVEV (reference sequence). The CDR3 reads CASSLWGWELSGYTF. CDR3 in DNA: TGTGCCAGCAGTTTATGGGGGTGGGAACTATCTGGCTACACCTTC.

This clonotype was observed a handful of times. The chain combines TRBV19 with TRBJ1-2, with 10 bases matching TRBD1. Germline-derived CDR1 and CDR2 are LNHDA and SQIVND (reference sequence). This CDR3 has 17 amino acids. V was clipped by 7 bases and J by 3 bases; unmatched bases: 14. The CDR3 coding sequence is TGTGCCAGTATTGCCGCGGGCGTCGGGACAGGGGACTATGGCTACACCTTC. Encoded protein: CASIAAGVGTGDYGYTF.

The rearrangement uses TRBV13 and TRBJ2-5, with unresolved D. CDR1 is PRHDT and CDR2 is FYEKMQ in the germline V gene (reference sequence). Trimming left V 4 bases short and J 2 bases short, with 11 bases between. This CDR3 has 14 amino acids. The DNA for the CDR3 is TGTGCCAGCAGCTCCCGACTGAAACAAGAGACCCAGTACTTC. Its protein product is CASSSRLKQETQYF.

V is TRBV7-3 and J is TRBJ2-2; TRBD2 agrees at 12 bases. The V segment lost 5 bases and the J segment 7 bases; nucleotides outside the gene matches: 11. The germline V gene has CDR1 SGHTA and CDR2 FQGTGA. The CDR3 is 17 residues long. CDR3 protein: CASSQLPGLAGNGELFF. The CDR3 coding sequence is TGTGCCAGCAGCCAACTACCGGGACTAGCGGGTAACGGGGAGCTGTTTTTT.

This clonotype appeared a few times. The rearrangement links TRBV19 to TRBJ2-1; D might be TRBD2 (5 bases). The CDR3 is made up of 14 amino acids. Germline CDR1 LNHDA, CDR2 SQIVND (reference sequence). V lost 5 bases, J lost 7 bases, and 15 bases lay in between. The CDR3 here is CASSPGLNLNEQFF. CDR3 in DNA: TGTGCCAGTAGTCCCGGACTTAACCTTAATGAGCAGTTCTTC.

The J gene is TRBJ2-5, the V gene TRBV5-1; D unresolved. V lost 7 bases and J 4 bases, leaving 17 bases between the germline ends. Germline values: CDR1 SGHRS, CDR2 YFSETQ. This CDR3 region has 14 residues. CDR3 DNA sequence: TGCGCCAGCGGCTCCCGAGGAACCGTAGAGACCCAGTACTTC. Amino acid sequence: CASGSRGTVETQYF. The complete variable domain, with remaining parts taken from reference TRBV5-1 and TRBJ2-5, reads KAGVTQTPRYLIKTRGQQVTLSCSPISGHRSVSWYQQTPGQGLQFLFEYFSETQRNKGNFPGRFSGRQFSNSRSEMNVSTLELGDSALYLCASGSRGTVETQYFGPGTRLLVL.

This clonotype was seen a few times. The chain joins TRBV6-4 to TRBJ2-3, with D perhaps matching TRBD2 (6 bases). The CDR3 is 16 amino acids. Germline V gene sequence: CDR1 MRHNA, CDR2 SNTAGT. The V and J ends lost 0 bases and 2 bases respectively, with 12 bases between them. CDR3 in amino acids: CASSDSSSGDTDTQYF. The CDR3 DNA sequence: TGTGCCAGCAGTGACTCCTCATCGGGAGACACAGATACGCAGTATTTT.

This chain uses TRBV5-1 with TRBJ2-7, with 9 nucleotides matching TRBD2. CDR3 length equals 15 residues. Germline trimming cut 3 bases from V and 5 bases from J; bases unmatched to any gene: 9. Germline V gene lookup returns CDR1 SGHRS and CDR2 YFSETQ. DNA for the CDR3: TGCGCCAGCAGCTCCCTTAGCGGGAGAGGCCACGAGCAGTACTTC. It codes for CASSSLSGRGHEQYF.

This sequence joins TRBV27 and TRBJ2-7; 8 positions match TRBD1. Germline V gene lookup returns CDR1 MNHEY and CDR2 SMNVEV (reference sequence). V shed 6 bases and J 0 bases; nucleotides not matched to a gene: 7. This CDR3 spans 15 amino acids. The CDR3, as DNA: TGTGCCAGCAGAGAAGGGACAGGCAACTCCTACGAGCAGTACTTC. It codes for CASREGTGNSYEQYF.

The table lists this clonotype with many counts. This chain joins TRBV12-3 or TRBV12-4 and TRBJ1-1; no clear D. V was cut by 3 bases and J by 0 bases, with 8 bases left in between. CDR3 size: 14 residues. This chain's CDR3 is CASSFRTVNTEAFF. CDR3 nucleotides: TGTGCCAGCAGTTTCCGGACCGTGAACACTGAAGCTTTCTTT.

This clonotype was picked up a small number of times. This rearrangement joins TRBV7-2 to TRBJ1-1, with no clear D. CDR1 is SGHTA, CDR2 FQGNSA, per germline. This CDR3 comprises 14 residues. Trimming removed 5 bases at V and 8 bases at J, with 18 bases between. The CDR3 is CASSLFGTRDEAFF. The CDR3 nucleotides are TGTGCCAGCAGCCTTTTCGGAACCCGAGACGAAGCTTTCTTT. The entire variable domain, with the rest obtained from reference TRBV7-2 and TRBJ1-1, is as follows: GAGVSQSPSNKVTEKGKDVELRCDPISGHTALYWYRQSLGQGLEFLIYFQGNSAPDKSGLPSDRFSAERTGGSVSTLTIQRTQQEDSAVYLCASSLFGTRDEAFFGQGTRLTVV.

J is TRBJ2-7 and V is TRBV12-3 or TRBV12-4; D assignment may be TRBD1 or TRBD2 (5 bases each). CDR3 length: 14 residues. Trimming removed 5 bases at V and 2 bases at J, with 13 bases between. The chain's CDR3 is CASSGTEPPYEQYF. CDR3 coding DNA: TGTGCCAGCAGTGGGACCGAACCTCCCTACGAGCAGTACTTC.

This chain connects TRBV4-1 to TRBJ2-3, with D possibly TRBD2 on 5 matching bases. The CDR3 is 15 amino acids. Deletions cut 3 bases from V and 5 bases from J, with 15 bases between. From germline, CDR1 is MGHRA and CDR2 YSYEKL. In DNA, the CDR3 is TGCGCCAGCAGCCAGACGGGGTTTAGTGGAGATACGCAGTATTTT. Protein product: CASSQTGFSGDTQYF.

J is TRBJ1-1 and V is TRBV7-9, with D unclear. CDR1 and CDR2 from the germline V gene are SEHNR and FQNEAQ (reference sequence). With 1 base removed from V and 0 bases from J, the gap between germline ends came to 9 bases. There are 15 residues in the CDR3. The CDR3 sequence is CASSLGYSMNTEAFF. The CDR3 region has the DNA TGTGCCAGCAGCTTAGGGTACTCCATGAACACTGAAGCTTTCTTT.

The V call is TRBV5-6, the J call TRBJ1-5, with D unclear. The CDR3 covers 17 residues. In germline, CDR1 is SGHDT, CDR2 YYEEEE. Trimming removed 0 bases from V and 0 bases from J, with 13 bases in between. Written as DNA, the CDR3 is TGTGCCAGCAGCTTGGGTATCAGGAGGCCTAGCAATCAGCCCCAGCATTTT. This sequence encodes CASSLGIRRPSNQPQHF.

The CDR3 loop is CASSPRTGVSAGANVLTF. In DNA form, the CDR3 reads TGTGCCAGCTCACCACGGACAGGGGTATCGGCTGGGGCCAACGTCCTGACTTTC. This chain joins TRBV18 and TRBJ2-6; TRBD1 matches at 9 bases. The CDR3 covers 18 residues. Trimming cost V 1 base and J 2 bases; bases outside gene matches: 6. The germline CDR1 and CDR2 sequences are KGHSH and LQKENI.